This T cell receptor (beta chain) originates from a study of memory CD4+ T cells and cytomegalovirus serostatus. Study outcomes and limitations: A US-trained random forest predicted CMV serostatus with median AUC around 0.9.

About this clone itself: Its antigen is currently unknown.

CDR1 and CDR2 (germline): SEHNR, FQNEAQ (reference sequence). The CDR3 consists of 13 residues. V lost 3 bases and J lost 6; bases outside the gene matches: 4. Single viable CD3+CD4+CD8-CD45RO+ cells were sorted as the memory CD4+ T cells. TCRdb keeps only in-frame clones here, not all; method: immunoSEQ multiplex PCR. This table holds tens of thousands of clones, about 76% found once. The receptor was derived from an adult in good health and CMV-seropositive. The rearrangement links TRBV7-9 to TRBJ2-7; 8 positions agree with TRBD2. The sample taken for sequencing was memory CD4+ T cells from blood. This CDR3 is CASSFSGMGEQYF. DNA for the CDR3: TGTGCCAGCAGCTTTAGCGGGATGGGCGAGCAGTACTTC. Filled out from reference TRBV7-9 and TRBJ2-7, the complete variable domain reads DTGVSQNPRHKITKRGQNVTFRCDPISEHNRLYWYRQTLGQGPEFLTYFQNEAQLEKSRLLSDRFSAERPKGSFSTLEIQRTEQGDSAMYLCASSFSGMGEQYFGPGTRLTVT.